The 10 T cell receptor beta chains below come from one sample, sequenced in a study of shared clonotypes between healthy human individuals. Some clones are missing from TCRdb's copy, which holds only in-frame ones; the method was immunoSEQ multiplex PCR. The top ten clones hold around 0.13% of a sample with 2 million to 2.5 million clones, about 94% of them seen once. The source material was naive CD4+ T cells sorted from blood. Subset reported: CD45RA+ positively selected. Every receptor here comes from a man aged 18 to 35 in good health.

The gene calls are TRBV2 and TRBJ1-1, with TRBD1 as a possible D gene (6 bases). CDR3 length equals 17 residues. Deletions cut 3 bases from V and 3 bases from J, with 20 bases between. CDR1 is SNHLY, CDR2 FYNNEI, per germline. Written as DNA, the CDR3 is TGTGCCAGCAGTGACTGGGGACAAACAGGGAGGGACACTGAAGCTTTCTTT. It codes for CASSDWGQTGRDTEAFF.

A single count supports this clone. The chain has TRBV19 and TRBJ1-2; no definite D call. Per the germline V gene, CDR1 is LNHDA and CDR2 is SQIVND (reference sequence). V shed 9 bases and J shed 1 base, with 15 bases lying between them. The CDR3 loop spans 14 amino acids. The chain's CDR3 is CASTLPGNNYGYTF. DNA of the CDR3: TGTGCCAGCACCTTACCGGGAAATAACTATGGCTACACCTTC.

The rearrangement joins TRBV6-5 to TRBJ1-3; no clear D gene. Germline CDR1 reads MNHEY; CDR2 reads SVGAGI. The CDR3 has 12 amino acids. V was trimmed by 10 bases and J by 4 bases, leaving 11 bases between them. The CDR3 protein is CATRTSGNTIYF. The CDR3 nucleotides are TGTGCCACCCGGACTTCGGGAAACACCATATATTTT.

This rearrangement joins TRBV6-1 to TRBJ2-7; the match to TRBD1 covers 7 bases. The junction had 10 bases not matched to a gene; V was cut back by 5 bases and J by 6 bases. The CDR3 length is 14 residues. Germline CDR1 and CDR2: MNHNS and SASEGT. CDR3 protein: CASSLTGLACEQYF. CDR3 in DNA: TGTGCCAGCAGTTTGACAGGGCTGGCCTGCGAGCAGTACTTC.

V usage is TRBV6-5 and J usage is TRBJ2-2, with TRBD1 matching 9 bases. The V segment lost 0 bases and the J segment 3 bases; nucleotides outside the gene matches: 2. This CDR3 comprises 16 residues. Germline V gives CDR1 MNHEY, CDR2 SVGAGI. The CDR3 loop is CASSYSGTGYTGELFF. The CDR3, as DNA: TGTGCCAGCAGTTACTCCGGGACAGGGTACACCGGGGAGCTGTTTTTT.

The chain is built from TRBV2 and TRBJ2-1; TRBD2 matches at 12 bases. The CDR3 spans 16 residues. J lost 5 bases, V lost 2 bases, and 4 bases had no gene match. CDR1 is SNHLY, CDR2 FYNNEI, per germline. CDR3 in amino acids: CASSERLAGGHNEQFF. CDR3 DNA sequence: TGTGCCAGCAGTGAACGGCTAGCGGGGGGGCACAATGAGCAGTTCTTC.

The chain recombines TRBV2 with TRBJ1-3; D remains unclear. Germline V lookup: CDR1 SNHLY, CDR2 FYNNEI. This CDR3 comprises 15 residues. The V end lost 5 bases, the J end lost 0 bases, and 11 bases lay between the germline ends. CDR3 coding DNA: TGTGCCAGCAGTCCTAATTCAGGCTCTGGAAACACCATATATTTT. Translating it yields CASSPNSGSGNTIYF.

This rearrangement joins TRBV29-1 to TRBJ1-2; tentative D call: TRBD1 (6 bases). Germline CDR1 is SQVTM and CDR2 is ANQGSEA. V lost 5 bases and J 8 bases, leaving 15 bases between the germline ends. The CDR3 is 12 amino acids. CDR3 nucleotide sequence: TGCAGCGTTCAGGTCACAGGGACCGGCTACACCTTC. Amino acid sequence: CSVQVTGTGYTF. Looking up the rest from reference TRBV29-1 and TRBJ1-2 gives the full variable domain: SAVISQKPSRDICQRGTSLTIQCQVDSQVTMMFWYRQQPGQSLTLIATANQGSEATYESGFVIDKFPISRPNLTFSTLTVSNMSPEDSSIYLCSVQVTGTGYTFGSGTRLTVV.

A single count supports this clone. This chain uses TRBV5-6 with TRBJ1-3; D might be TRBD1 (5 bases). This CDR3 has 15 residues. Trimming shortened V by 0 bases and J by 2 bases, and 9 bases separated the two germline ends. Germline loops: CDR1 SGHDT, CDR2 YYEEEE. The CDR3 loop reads CASSLETGAGNTIYF. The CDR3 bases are TGTGCCAGCAGCTTGGAGACGGGGGCTGGAAACACCATATATTTT.

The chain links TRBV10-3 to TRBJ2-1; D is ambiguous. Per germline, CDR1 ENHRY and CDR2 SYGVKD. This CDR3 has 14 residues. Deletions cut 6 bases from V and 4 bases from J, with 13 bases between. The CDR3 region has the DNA TGTGCCATCAGGATAGGAGACCGATACAATGAGCAGTTCTTC. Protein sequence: CAIRIGDRYNEQFF.